The 19 T cell receptor beta chains listed next were all sequenced from one sample in a study of T cell repertoires in cytomegalovirus infection. These receptors lack a known antigen. TCRdb processed the reads anew with MiXCR; each CDR3 protein has one entry. The sample lists roughly 500,000 distinct CDR3 sequences; more than 40% were seen once. Material: cultured PBMCs, obtained from culture after CMV antigen stimulation. Receptors were obtained from a human donor in good health (CMV status not recorded). Some clones in this sample may be carry-over from other donors' samples.

The chain has TRBV7-9 and TRBJ2-1; the D gene is possibly TRBD2 (6 bases). The V gene's germline CDR1 is SEHNR and CDR2 FQNEAQ (reference sequence). The CDR3 covers 16 residues. Trimming stripped 5 bases from V and 3 bases from J, with 17 bases between. The CDR3 here is CASSPTGLLFYNEQFF. The CDR3 DNA sequence: TGTGCCAGCAGCCCGACCGGACTACTCTTCTACAATGAGCAGTTCTTC. The variable domain in full, completed from reference TRBV7-9 and TRBJ2-1, reads DTGVSQNPRHKITKRGQNVTFRCDPISEHNRLYWYRQTLGQGPEFLTYFQNEAQLEKSRLLSDRFSAERPKGSFSTLEIQRTEQGDSAMYLCASSPTGLLFYNEQFFGPGTRLTVL.

V usage is TRBV5-6 and J usage is TRBJ2-7; either TRBD1 or TRBD2 may fit D (5 bases each). Between the trimmed V and J ends, which lost 3 bases and 5 bases, there was a span of 12 bases. Per germline, CDR1 SGHDT and CDR2 YYEEEE. The CDR3 runs 13 residues. CDR3 region: CASSSLGDHEQYF. CDR3 bases: TGTGCCAGCAGCTCCTTGGGGGACCACGAGCAGTACTTC.

This chain connects TRBV2 to TRBJ2-7, with 9 bases that match TRBD1. The length of the CDR3 is 14 residues. CDR1 SNHLY and CDR2 FYNNEI come from the germline V gene. Germline trimming cut 6 bases from V and 2 bases from J; bases unmatched to any gene: 5. The CDR3: CASRGGTGTYEQYF. The CDR3 region has the DNA TGTGCCAGCAGGGGGGGGACAGGGACCTACGAGCAGTACTTC.

The chain links TRBV7-2 to TRBJ1-1; D gene ambiguous. V lost 5 bases, J lost 1 base, and 14 bases lay in between. This CDR3 spans 15 amino acids. CDR1 is SGHTA and CDR2 is FQGNSA in the germline V gene. The CDR3 DNA reads TGTGCCAGCAGCGGATCTCCAGGCGAGAACACTGAAGCTTTCTTT. Translation: CASSGSPGENTEAFF.

The chain links TRBV18 to TRBJ1-1; tentative D call: TRBD1 (5 bases). Germline CDR1 KGHSH, CDR2 LQKENI. Between the trimmed V and J ends, which lost 4 bases and 1 base, there was a span of 13 bases. This CDR3 has 15 residues. The CDR3 coding sequence is TGTGCCAGCTCACGCGAAGGACACCCGAACACTGAAGCTTTCTTT. It codes for CASSREGHPNTEAFF.

This clonotype has ten or more counts. This chain uses TRBV7-6 with TRBJ2-1, with 16 bases fitting TRBD2. Germline V gene sequence: CDR1 SGHVS, CDR2 FNYEAQ. V was pared by 3 bases and J by 4 bases, with 12 bases of the junction left unmatched. The length of the CDR3 is 20 residues. CDR3 residues: CASSFGAMGLAGGIYNEQFF. The CDR3, as DNA: TGTGCCAGCAGCTTTGGTGCAATGGGACTAGCGGGGGGGATTTACAATGAGCAGTTCTTC.

The chain uses TRBV2 and TRBJ1-2; D not resolved. The length of the CDR3 is 16 residues. Germline CDR1 SNHLY, CDR2 FYNNEI. Trimming left V 5 bases short and J 1 base short, with 17 bases between. CDR3 nucleotide sequence: TGTGCCAGCAGTCCCCGGGCCCGACGGAGTAACTATGGCTACACCTTC. This encodes CASSPRARRSNYGYTF.

V is TRBV5-6 and J is TRBJ2-3; 8 bases match TRBD1. This CDR3 contains 17 residues. V shed 6 bases and J 4 bases; nucleotides not matched to a gene: 16. The germline CDR1 and CDR2 sequences are SGHDT and YYEEEE. The CDR3 is CASTPGAGGILPDTQYF. CDR3 in DNA: TGTGCCAGCACCCCGGGGGCAGGGGGCATCCTCCCAGATACGCAGTATTTT. The variable domain in full, completed from reference TRBV5-6 and TRBJ2-3, reads DAGVTQSPTHLIKTRGQQVTLRCSPKSGHDTVSWYQQALGQGPQFIFQYYEEEERQRGNFPDRFSGHQFPNYSSELNVNALLLGDSALYLCASTPGAGGILPDTQYFGPGTRLTVL.

The V gene is TRBV12-3 or TRBV12-4, the J gene TRBJ1-1; D possibly corresponds to TRBD1 (6 bases). The CDR3 totals 16 residues. With 7 bases removed from V and 0 bases from J, the gap between germline ends came to 18 bases. The CDR3 sequence is CASTNLVGHLNTEAFF. CDR3 in DNA: TGTGCCAGCACTAATCTCGTGGGACACTTGAACACTGAAGCTTTCTTT.

The chain uses TRBV5-6 and TRBJ2-7; 9 bases are a match to TRBD1. The CDR3 length is 14 residues. Trimming at V came to 0 bases and at J to 5 bases, leaving 3 bases not matched to a gene. The germline gives CDR1 SGHDT, CDR2 YYEEEE. CDR3 sequence (DNA): TGTGCCAGCAGCTTGGTGGACAGGGGCAACGAGCAGTACTTC. This encodes CASSLVDRGNEQYF.

The gene calls are TRBV5-1 and TRBJ2-2; 9 bases align to TRBD1. Losses at the gene ends were 4 bases for V and 4 bases for J; bases not matched to a gene: 8. Germline CDR1 SGHRS, CDR2 YFSETQ. The CDR3 is 16 residues long. The CDR3 bases are TGCGCCAGCAGCCCGGACGGACAGGGGCTCACCGGGGAGCTGTTTTTT. This translates into CASSPDGQGLTGELFF.

In this sample, this clonotype turned up many times. This chain links TRBV11-2 with TRBJ2-3; D unresolved. Germline CDR1 and CDR2: SGHAT and FQNNGV. The CDR3 is 14 amino acids. Deletions cut 5 bases from V and 3 bases from J, with 12 bases between. The DNA of the CDR3 is TGTGCCAGCAGCAAGGTGGAGCTGACAGATACGCAGTATTTT. Protein sequence: CASSKVELTDTQYF.

The chain employs TRBV7-9 and TRBJ2-5; D is perhaps TRBD2 (7 bases). The germline V gene has CDR1 SEHNR and CDR2 FQNEAQ (reference sequence). Trimming pared 5 bases from V and 6 bases from J, leaving 19 bases between. CDR3 length: 15 residues. The CDR3 DNA follows: TGTGCCAGCAGCCCCCCCTCGGGGGGCGGGAAGACCCAGTACTTC. Its translation: CASSPPSGGGKTQYF.

The chain joins TRBV2 to TRBJ2-5; D gene ambiguous. The V gene's germline CDR1 is SNHLY and CDR2 FYNNEI. The CDR3 is made up of 15 amino acids. V lost 2 bases, J lost 5 bases, and 15 bases lay in between. The CDR3: CASSEMDLNGETQYF. CDR3 sequence (DNA): TGTGCCAGCAGTGAAATGGACCTGAACGGGGAGACCCAGTACTTC.

The rearrangement joins TRBV6-8 to TRBJ2-7; 7 nucleotides line up with TRBD2. Germline CDR1 MNHGY, CDR2 SAAAGT. The CDR3 spans 12 residues. The junction had 5 bases not matched to a gene; V was cut back by 8 bases and J by 4 bases. The CDR3 sequence: CASSASGYEQYF. CDR3 nucleotides: TGTGCCAGCTCGGCTAGCGGTTACGAGCAGTACTTC.

Here the CDR3 DNA reads TGTGCCAGCAGCTTAGCAGGGACAGGGGGTGGCTACGAGCAGTACTTC. Amino acid sequence: CASSLAGTGGGYEQYF. J is TRBJ2-7 and V is TRBV7-2; the match to TRBD1 covers 11 bases. CDR1 and CDR2 (germline): SGHTA, FQGNSA. V trimming: 0 bases; J trimming: 3 bases; junction bases outside the gene matches: 4. The CDR3 loop spans 16 amino acids.

The chain uses TRBV29-1 and TRBJ2-1; D unclear. V lost 5 bases to trimming and J lost 6 bases, with 5 bases between them. The CDR3 has 10 amino acids. Germline V gene data show CDR1 as SQVTM and CDR2 as ANQGSEA. CDR3 in amino acids: CSVHANEQFF. The CDR3 bases are TGCAGCGTTCATGCCAATGAGCAGTTCTTC.

This clonotype appeared many times. The rearrangement joins TRBV7-8 to TRBJ1-4; 8 bases align to TRBD1. The V segment lost 5 bases and the J segment 12 bases; nucleotides outside the gene matches: 17. Germline CDR1 SGHVS, CDR2 FQNEAQ. The length of the CDR3 is 16 residues. The CDR3 loop is CASSLPTGGQGAELFF. CDR3 nucleotides: TGTGCCAGCAGCCTCCCCACCGGGGGGCAGGGGGCAGAACTGTTTTTT.

V is TRBV5-4 and J is TRBJ2-1; no firm D call. V was cut by 2 bases and J by 4 bases, with 7 bases left in between. Germline-derived CDR1 and CDR2 are SGHNT and YYREEE (reference sequence). The CDR3 contains 13 residues. The CDR3 spells CASSFPPYNEQFF. CDR3 nucleotides: TGTGCCAGCAGCTTTCCACCTTACAATGAGCAGTTCTTC.